The sequence of this TCR beta chain was determined in a study of PD-L1 blockade in urothelial cancer. Study context: Between 0 and 3 prior chemotherapy regimens had been given to patients.

The sample's time point: pretreatment peripheral blood. Germline V lookup: CDR1 SGHRS, CDR2 YFSETQ. Trimming took 4 bases from V and 2 from J; bases not matched to a gene: 13. The CDR3 covers 17 residues. Here immunoSEQ multiplex PCR was the method, and the copy in TCRdb shows in-frame clones only, minus some. The table lists some 65,000 clones, 81% of them singletons. This TCR came from a man between 65 and 80 years old with urothelial cancer. The sample was PBMCs, taken around atezolizumab (anti-PD-L1) treatment. The chain employs TRBV5-1 and TRBJ2-3; the match to TRBD2 covers 7 bases. As DNA, the CDR3 is TGCGCCAGCAGCCCCGGTGAGAGCGGGGAGTCCACAGATACGCAGTATTTT. It yields the protein CASSPGESGESTDTQYF. Together with reference TRBV5-1 and TRBJ2-3, the CDR3 gives the full variable domain: KAGVTQTPRYLIKTRGQQVTLSCSPISGHRSVSWYQQTPGQGLQFLFEYFSETQRNKGNFPGRFSGRQFSNSRSEMNVSTLELGDSALYLCASSPGESGESTDTQYFGPGTRLTVL.